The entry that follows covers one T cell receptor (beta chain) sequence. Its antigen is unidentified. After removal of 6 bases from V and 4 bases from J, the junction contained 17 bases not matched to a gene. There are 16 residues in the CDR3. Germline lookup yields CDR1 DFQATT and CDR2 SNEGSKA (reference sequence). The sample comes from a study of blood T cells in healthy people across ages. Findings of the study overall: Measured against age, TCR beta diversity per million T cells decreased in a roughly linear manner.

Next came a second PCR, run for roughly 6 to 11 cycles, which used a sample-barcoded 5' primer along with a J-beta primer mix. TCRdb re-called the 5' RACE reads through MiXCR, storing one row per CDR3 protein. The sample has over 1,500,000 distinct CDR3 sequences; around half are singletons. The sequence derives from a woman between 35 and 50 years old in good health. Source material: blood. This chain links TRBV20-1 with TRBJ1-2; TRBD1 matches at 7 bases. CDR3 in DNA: TGCAGTGCCACAGGGGAGAGACAGGGAGGAAGCTATGGCTACACCTTC. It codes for CSATGERQGGSYGYTF.